This is a list of T cell receptor beta chains from one sample in a study of cytomegalovirus exposure and HLA in healthy donors. Measured with immunoSEQ multiplex PCR; TCRdb has only the in-frame clones, and not every one. The sample yields 180,000 or so clones, roughly 87% seen once. The sequenced sample was PBMCs. The source is a man between 35 and 55 years old in good health and CMV-seronegative. CDR3s include the opening cysteine and the closing phenylalanine or tryptophan. The D gene is left open where the match is weak. Clone size appears in some rows only: once, few, many, or a class for an expanded clone.

clone size: -; D gene: -; V gene: TRBV4-1; J gene: TRBJ2-7; CDR3 protein: CASSLGDRGTYEQYF; CDR3 DNA: TGCGCCAGCAGCCTGGGAGACCGGGGGACCTACGAGCAGTACTTC
clone size: -; D gene: -; V gene: TRBV6-1; J gene: TRBJ1-4; CDR3 protein: CASSVRRTATNEKLFF; CDR3 DNA: TGTGCCAGCAGTGTAAGACGGACTGCAACTAATGAAAAACTGTTTTTT
clone size: -; D gene: TRBD1; V gene: TRBV28; J gene: TRBJ1-4; CDR3 protein: CASSTGGVGEKLFF; CDR3 DNA: TGTGCCAGCAGTACAGGGGGCGTAGGTGAAAAACTGTTTTTT
clone size: -; D gene: -; V gene: TRBV27; J gene: TRBJ2-1; CDR3 protein: CASSSPGLRGEQFF; CDR3 DNA: TGTGCCAGCAGTTCCCCAGGGCTCCGGGGGGAGCAGTTCTTC
clone size: once; D gene: -; V gene: TRBV4-1; J gene: TRBJ2-5; CDR3 protein: CASSQGLGETQYF; CDR3 DNA: TGCGCCAGCAGCCAAGGTCTGGGCGAGACCCAGTACTTC
clone size: few; D gene: TRBD2; V gene: TRBV18; J gene: TRBJ2-7; CDR3 protein: CASSPRTSGSYEQYF; CDR3 DNA: TGTGCCAGCTCACCACGGACTAGCGGGAGTTACGAGCAGTACTTC
clone size: -; D gene: -; V gene: TRBV7-3; J gene: TRBJ2-1; CDR3 protein: CASSFRVLDEQFF; CDR3 DNA: TGTGCCAGCAGCTTTCGGGTGTTGGATGAGCAGTTCTTC
clone size: -; D gene: -; V gene: TRBV19; J gene: TRBJ1-3; CDR3 protein: CASRIREGSSGNTIYF; CDR3 DNA: TGTGCCAGTAGAATTCGAGAGGGTAGCTCTGGAAACACCATATATTTT
clone size: -; D gene: TRBD1; V gene: TRBV27; J gene: TRBJ1-2; CDR3 protein: CASSTHGGQIYGYTF; CDR3 DNA: TGTGCCAGCAGCACTCACGGGGGACAGATCTATGGCTACACCTTC
clone size: -; D gene: -; V gene: TRBV7-8; J gene: TRBJ2-2; CDR3 protein: CASKFGTGELFF; CDR3 DNA: TGTGCCAGCAAGTTCGGCACCGGGGAGCTGTTTTTT
clone size: once; D gene: -; V gene: TRBV5-1; J gene: TRBJ2-1; CDR3 protein: CASSLSFNEQFF; CDR3 DNA: TGCGCCAGCAGCTTGTCCTTTAATGAGCAGTTCTTC
clone size: -; D gene: -; V gene: TRBV7-2; J gene: TRBJ2-2; CDR3 protein: CASSRGWPNTGELFF; CDR3 DNA: TGTGCCAGCAGCCGAGGGTGGCCGAACACCGGGGAGCTGTTTTTT
clone size: -; D gene: -; V gene: TRBV4-3; J gene: TRBJ1-2; CDR3 protein: CASSQGQGYGYTF; CDR3 DNA: TGCGCCAGCAGCCAAGGGCAGGGCTATGGCTACACCTTC
clone size: -; D gene: -; V gene: TRBV19; J gene: TRBJ2-1; CDR3 protein: CASSIGGGDYNEQFF; CDR3 DNA: TGTGCCAGTAGTATAGGAGGCGGCGATTACAATGAGCAGTTCTTC
clone size: -; D gene: TRBD1; V gene: TRBV5-8; J gene: TRBJ2-3; CDR3 protein: CASSVRDRVTDTQYF; CDR3 DNA: TGTGCCAGCAGCGTTAGGGACAGGGTCACAGATACGCAGTATTTT
clone size: -; D gene: -; V gene: TRBV13; J gene: TRBJ2-2; CDR3 protein: CASSPRNTGELFF; CDR3 DNA: TGTGCCAGCAGCCCTAGGAACACCGGGGAGCTGTTTTTT
clone size: once; D gene: TRBD2; V gene: TRBV11-2; J gene: TRBJ2-3; CDR3 protein: CASSFRTSGSTDTQYF; CDR3 DNA: TGTGCCAGCAGCTTCCGGACTAGCGGCTCCACAGATACGCAGTATTTT
clone size: -; D gene: -; V gene: TRBV21-1; J gene: TRBJ2-1; CDR3 protein: CASSIGLAPHNEQFF; CDR3 DNA: TGTGCCAGCAGCATTGGACTAGCTCCCCACAATGAGCAGTTCTTC
clone size: -; D gene: TRBD1; V gene: TRBV6-5; J gene: TRBJ1-6; CDR3 protein: CASRGQGASSPLHF; CDR3 DNA: TGTGCCAGCAGGGGACAGGGGGCCAGTTCACCCCTCCACTTT
clone size: -; D gene: TRBD1; V gene: TRBV19; J gene: TRBJ2-7; CDR3 protein: CASSSRDRGRESYEQYF; CDR3 DNA: TGTGCCAGTAGTAGCCGGGACAGGGGGCGAGAATCCTACGAGCAGTACTTC
clone size: -; D gene: -; V gene: TRBV7-2; J gene: TRBJ2-1; CDR3 protein: CASSPTAVGYEQFF; CDR3 DNA: TGTGCCAGCAGCCCCACCGCGGTAGGCTATGAGCAGTTCTTC
clone size: -; D gene: -; V gene: TRBV15; J gene: TRBJ1-6; CDR3 protein: CATSRSREPLNSPLHF; CDR3 DNA: TGTGCCACCAGCAGATCCCGGGAGCCCCTGAATTCACCCCTCCACTTT
clone size: -; D gene: -; V gene: TRBV5-1; J gene: TRBJ2-5; CDR3 protein: CASSLVQGQETQYF; CDR3 DNA: TGCGCCAGCAGCTTGGTGCAGGGCCAAGAGACCCAGTACTTC
clone size: -; D gene: -; V gene: TRBV2; J gene: TRBJ2-7; CDR3 protein: CASRAVTGLLYEQYF; CDR3 DNA: TGTGCCAGCAGGGCCGTGACAGGCCTCCTCTACGAGCAGTACTTC